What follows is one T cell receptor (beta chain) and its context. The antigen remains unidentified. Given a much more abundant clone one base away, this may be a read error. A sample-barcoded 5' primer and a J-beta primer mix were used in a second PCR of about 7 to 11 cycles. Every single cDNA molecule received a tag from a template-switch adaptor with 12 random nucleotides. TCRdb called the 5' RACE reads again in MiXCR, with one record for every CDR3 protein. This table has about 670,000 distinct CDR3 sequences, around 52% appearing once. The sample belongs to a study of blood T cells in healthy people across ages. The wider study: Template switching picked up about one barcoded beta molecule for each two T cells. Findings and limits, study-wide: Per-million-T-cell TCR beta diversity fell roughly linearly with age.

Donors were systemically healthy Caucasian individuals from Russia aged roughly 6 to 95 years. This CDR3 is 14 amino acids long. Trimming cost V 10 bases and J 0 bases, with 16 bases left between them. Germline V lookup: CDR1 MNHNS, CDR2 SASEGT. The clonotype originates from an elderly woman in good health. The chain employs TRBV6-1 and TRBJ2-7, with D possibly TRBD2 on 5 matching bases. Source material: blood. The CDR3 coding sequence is TGTGCCAATGCCCGGGAACAGTCCTCCTACGAGCAGTACTTC. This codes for CANAREQSSYEQYF.